Sequencing of this T cell receptor (beta chain) was carried out in a study of molecular identifiers for immune sequencing clone quantification. This clonotype has a count of ten or more. TCRdb passed the PCR reads through MiXCR, listing each CDR3 protein once. The table has roughly 630,000 distinct CDR3 sequences, roughly 25% seen once. The CDR3 runs 16 residues. Germline V gene sequence: CDR1 MDHEN, CDR2 SYDVKM. Germline trimming cut 3 bases from V and 2 bases from J; bases unmatched to any gene: 9. This receptor was taken from a human donor in good health. Some libraries in this study had Jurkat cell RNA spiked in. V gene TRBV28 combines with J gene TRBJ2-5; 7 bases agree with TRBD1. Sequenced sample: naive CD8+ T cells from blood, with Jurkat cell RNA spiked in. Subset here: FACS-sorted CD8+CD4-CCR7+CD45RA+ naive T cells. DNA of the CDR3: TGTGCCAGCAGTTTCCGCCTCGGGACAGTACAAGAGACCCAGTACTTC. Translating gives CASSFRLGTVQETQYF.